This TCR beta chain was recorded in a study of cytomegalovirus exposure and HLA in healthy donors. Study-level results: Indistinguishable V segments such as TRBV6-2 and TRBV6-3 were excluded. Through in vitro validation, three CMV-associated chains were shown to be specific for CMV antigens. It was reportedly the case that the classifier diagnosed cytomegalovirus status with high specificity and sensitivity.

Vbeta (60) and Jbeta (13) primers were used in the PCR. Repertoires were generated with immunoSEQ multiplex PCR, while TCRdb's copy carries only in-frame clones and drops some. The data contain about 120,000 clones, around 77% of them singletons. Though nominally healthy at sampling, donors likely had unrecorded immune exposures. Germline V gives CDR1 SGHTA, CDR2 FQGNSA. This CDR3 has 16 residues. V lost 5 bases, J lost 2 bases, and 15 bases lay in between. This clone was detected only once. Its antigen is not identified. The genes are TRBV7-2 and TRBJ2-2; tentatively, D is TRBD1 (6 bases). What was sequenced was PBMCs. This receptor was taken from a man aged 35 to 55 in good health and CMV-seropositive. The CDR3 nucleotides read TGTGCCAGCAGCCCCCAGGGGTCTCTTAACACCGGGGAGCTGTTTTTT. Residues: CASSPQGSLNTGELFF.